This entry features one T cell receptor (beta chain) sequence. Its antigen is still unknown. This record comes from a study of T cells in lung cancer brain metastases. Points from the study as a whole: FFPE DNA fragmentation may have prevented retrieving the complete T cell repertoire.

The protocol was immunoSEQ multiplex PCR, while the TCRdb copy is restricted to in-frame clones and leaves out a portion. The sample yields 5,000 to 6,500 clones, approximately 88% seen once. Either synchronous oligometastatic disease or delayed solitary brain metastasis recurrence led to resection. The CDR3 sequence is 14 residues long. Trimming removed 0 bases from V and 3 bases from J, with 7 bases in between. Germline assignment: CDR1 MGHRA and CDR2 YSYEKL. The sequencing input was tumor tissue from a brain metastasis. The sequence was collected from a man between 45 and 60 years old with non-small cell lung cancer that had spread to the brain. The V call is TRBV4-1, the J call TRBJ2-3, with D possibly TRBD1 on 6 matching bases. CDR3 region: CASSQDRGTDTQYF. CDR3 DNA: TGCGCCAGCAGCCAAGACAGGGGAACAGATACGCAGTATTTT.